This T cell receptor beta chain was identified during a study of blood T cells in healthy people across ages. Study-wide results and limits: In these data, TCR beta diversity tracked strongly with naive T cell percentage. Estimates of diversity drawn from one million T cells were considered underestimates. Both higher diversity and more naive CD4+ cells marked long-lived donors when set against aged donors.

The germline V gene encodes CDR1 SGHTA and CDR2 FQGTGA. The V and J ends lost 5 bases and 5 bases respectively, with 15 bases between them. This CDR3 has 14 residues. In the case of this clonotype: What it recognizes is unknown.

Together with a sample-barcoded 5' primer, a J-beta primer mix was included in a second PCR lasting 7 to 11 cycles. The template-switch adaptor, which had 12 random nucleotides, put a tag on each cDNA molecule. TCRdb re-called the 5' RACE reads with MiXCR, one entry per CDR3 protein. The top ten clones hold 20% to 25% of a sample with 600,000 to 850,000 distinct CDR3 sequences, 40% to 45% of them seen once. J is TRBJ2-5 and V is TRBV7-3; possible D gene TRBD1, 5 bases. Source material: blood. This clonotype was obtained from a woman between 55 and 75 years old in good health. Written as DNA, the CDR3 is TGTGCCAGCAGCCCGAAGGTGGGGCGGGAGACCCAGTACTTC. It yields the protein CASSPKVGRETQYF.